This TCR beta chain was recovered during a study of Ad26.COV2.S vaccination and SARS-CoV-2 variants. About the research overall: Donor had been placed in the Ad26.COV2.S arm of the COV1001 trial. Findings and caveats of the study: The placebo group had lower spike-specific TCR breadth than the vaccine recipients did.

Repertoires were generated with immunoSEQ multiplex PCR, while TCRdb's copy carries only in-frame clones and drops some. The sample includes some 300,000 clones, approximately 86% of them seen just once. Treatment denoted: about 20 received Ad26.COV2.S at low or high dose, single or two shots; about 5 received placebo; per-sample allocation not given. Sampling was performed 63 days after the first vaccine or placebo injection. This adult donor, from Boston, was 18-55 years old. As regards this clone: Its antigen is as yet unknown.

Germline CDR1 reads MNHEY; CDR2 reads SMNVEV (reference sequence). The V gene end was trimmed by 4 bases and the J gene end by 5 bases; junction bases not matched to a gene: 6. This CDR3 has 16 residues. The sequences come from peripheral blood, collected in a trial of Ad26.COV2.S vaccine versus placebo. The TCR comes from a person aged 18-65 years who received the Ad26.COV2.S COVID-19 vaccine or a placebo. The rearrangement links TRBV27 to TRBJ2-1; 12 bases map to TRBD2. The CDR3 sequence: CASSSPSGGANNEQFF. CDR3 nucleotides: TGTGCCAGCAGTTCACCTAGCGGGGGGGCAAACAATGAGCAGTTCTTC.